This note documents a single T cell receptor beta chain sequence. Its antigen is still unknown. Only in-frame clones appear in the TCRdb table, and some are missing; sequencing was by immunoSEQ multiplex PCR. The sample lists 150,000 to 200,000 clones; 94% were seen once. The CDR3 is 14 residues long. Germline V CDR1 and CDR2: SNHLY, FYNNEI. With 5 bases removed from V and 4 bases from J, the gap between germline ends came to 12 bases. This record belongs to a study of T cell responses to AZD1222 COVID-19 vaccine. Study-wide points: Repertoires were collected only later (after the peak T cell response had occurred).

The sample consisted of peripheral blood, taken on day 0 of AZD1222 vaccination. The J gene is TRBJ1-5, the V gene TRBV2, with D tentatively TRBD1 (6 bases). The TCR was taken from an adult in good health. CDR3: CASSKGQYNQPQHF. In DNA form, the CDR3 reads TGTGCCAGCAGTAAAGGACAGTATAATCAGCCCCAGCATTTT.